This T cell receptor (beta chain) derives from a study of T-cell memory formation after mild COVID-19. The study's findings and limits: Clones contracting over day 15 to 85 were CD4/CD8 balanced, with later expanders leaning CD4+.

This CDR3 region has 15 residues. The V and J ends lost 3 bases and 6 bases respectively, with 15 bases between them. CDR1 and CDR2 from the germline V gene are MNHNS and SASEGT. Libraries for TCRalpha and TCRbeta carried sample barcodes and unique molecular identifiers via 5'RACE. TCRdb independently ran MiXCR on the 5' RACE reads; one entry per CDR3 protein. The sample records some 290,000 distinct CDR3 sequences, 16% being singletons. Concerning this clonotype itself: The antigen is not known.

The source is a man aged 18 to 29 who had mild COVID-19 (a few samples of this study predate the infection). Cell type and time point are not known. The rearrangement joins TRBV6-1 to TRBJ2-1; D not certain. The source material was PBMCs or a T cell subset sorted from them (not recorded which). The CDR3 region has the DNA TGTGCCAGCAGTGATTTGTTGGACGGCCCCAATGAGCAGTTCTTC. It yields the protein CASSDLLDGPNEQFF.